This T cell receptor (beta chain) was sequenced for a study of memory CD4+ T cells and cytomegalovirus serostatus. About the study: Donors were healthy Belgian adults, 10 or so CMV seropositive and about two dozen seronegative. Study findings and constraints: A US-trained random forest predicted CMV serostatus with median AUC approximately 0.9. Of around 160 reported CMV TCRbeta sequences, just over 65 were found in memory CD4+ repertoires.

Single viable CD3+CD4+CD8-CD45RO+ cells were sorted as the memory CD4+ T cells. V gave up 0 bases and J gave up 5 bases, with 16 bases separating them. CDR1 and CDR2 (germline): LGHNT, FRNRAP. CDR3 size: 16 residues. In regard to this clone: Its antigen is as yet unknown.

As handled by the study authors: Out-of-frame sequences were removed, leaving a few million distinct TCRbeta sequences. Sequenced by immunoSEQ multiplex PCR; TCRdb stores in-frame clones only, minus some. V, J and clone size are taken as reported in that table, and D and trimming were inferred from the DNA itself. The data show tens of thousands of clones, with 82% seen just once and over 0.35% held by the top ten. Sequenced: memory CD4+ T cells from blood. This clonotype was sampled from an adult in good health and CMV-seronegative. This rearrangement joins TRBV12-5 to TRBJ2-5, with D unclear. CDR3 bases: TGTGCTAGTGGTTTGGTACTGGGAAACTACCCCGAGACCCAGTACTTC. It codes for CASGLVLGNYPETQYF.